This T cell receptor beta chain was captured in a study of beta chain features in type 1 diabetes. Since all of the isolated RNA was reverse transcribed, expressed TCRB transcripts were what got sequenced. The repertoire was sequenced with immunoSEQ multiplex PCR; TCRdb's copy has only in-frame clones and lacks some. The sample records roughly 260,000 clones, about a tenth being singletons. General observations from the study: Type 1 diabetes patients had fewer VDJ junction insertions and more deletions. Moderate yet significant TCRB CDR3 shortening was seen in Type 1 diabetes patients in all four CD4+ subsets.

About this clone itself: Its target is not known.

Sample: naive CD4+ T cells from blood. The sequence came from a man aged 25 to 45 with type 1 diabetes.

The CDR3 DNA reads TGTGCCAGCTCACCAGTTGGACAGCTAGAAGCTTTCTTT. It codes for CASSPVGQLEAFF. The chain joins TRBV18 to TRBJ1-1; D may be TRBD1 (6 bases). Germline CDR1 is KGHSH and CDR2 is LQKENI. The CDR3 has 13 residues. The V end lost 2 bases, the J end lost 8 bases, and 12 bases lay between the germline ends.